This TCR beta chain stems from a study of shared clonotypes between healthy human individuals. Study-wide findings and caveats: Among the subsets, naive ones generally showed larger estimated richness than memory ones. Sharing across four donors was seen in around 5.1% of naive CD4 clonotypes.

Only in-frame clones appear in the TCRdb table, and some are missing; sequencing was by immunoSEQ multiplex PCR. The sample records over a million clones, roughly 74% being singletons. Comment on this clone: The antigen is unknown.

From germline, CDR1 is SGHTA and CDR2 FQGNSA. The junction had 2 bases not matched to a gene; V was cut back by 1 base and J by 0 bases. The CDR3 runs to 16 residues. The rearrangement uses TRBV7-2 and TRBJ1-2, with 10 bases that match TRBD1. The sequence came from a man younger than 30 in good health. Some clones in this sample may be carry-over from other donors' samples. The sample comprised memory CD4+ T cells from PBMCs. Subset defined: CD45RA-negative fraction. CDR3 nucleotide sequence: TGTGCCAGCAGCTTAGGACAGGGGGCTACTAACTATGGCTACACCTTC. It codes for CASSLGQGATNYGYTF. The variable domain in full, with the rest retrieved from reference TRBV7-2 and TRBJ1-2, is GAGVSQSPSNKVTEKGKDVELRCDPISGHTALYWYRQSLGQGLEFLIYFQGNSAPDKSGLPSDRFSAERTGGSVSTLTIQRTQQEDSAVYLCASSLGQGATNYGYTFGSGTRLTVV.